The source of this T cell receptor beta chain is a study of liver allograft versus peripheral blood T cells (dated by TCRdb to 2018 to 2020). General notes on the study: In liver transplant recipients, the study looked at T cell receptor repertoires in the peripheral blood and set them against the repertoires found within the transplanted livers.

What the authors observed across the whole study: The T cell receptor repertoires within liver allografts were reported to be different from the T cell receptor repertoires detected in peripheral blood.

Reading from cysteine to phenylalanine, the CDR3 counts 15 amino acids. Only the CDR3 part of the read is kept: 45 bases, read in frame from the first base. V trim: 6 bases; J trim: 0 bases; unmatched bases: 7. CDR1 and CDR2 are read off the germline V gene as MDHEN and SYDVKM. This clonotype was found a few times. What antigen it recognizes has not been identified. Within one base of it there is no much larger clone, and no base qualities were kept. Sequencing was carried out with an Illumina MiSeq. TCRdb reanalyzed the raw reads on its own, using fastp at Q25 for trimming and MiXCR for clone calling, and kept in-frame beta chains. CDR3 protein sequences are deduplicated, and each keeps its most common genes and DNA. This sample comprises 3,000 or so distinct CDR3 sequences, about a sixth of them detected only once. Over 6% of the sample is held by the ten biggest clonotypes.

The receptor was derived from a human patient who had a liver transplant. In transplant recipients, some T cells may be of donor rather than host origin. The sequence links TRBV28 to TRBJ2-7, and 8 junction bases match TRBD1. The DNA sequence follows: TGTGCCAGCAGCTCCGGGACAGGCTTCTCCTACGAGCAGTACTTC. Translated, it gives CASSSGTGFSYEQYF.